This TCR beta chain comes out of a study of identical twins (dated by TCRdb to the mid-2010s). General notes on the study: The study deep-sequenced TCR alpha and beta repertoires from monozygotic twins, unrelated adults of various ages and cord blood to test whether fetal clonotypes persist. To rule out contamination, the twin experiments were replicated at different times with different library preparation protocols.

Every donor was a healthy Caucasian. The twin cohort comprised three pairs of female monozygotic twins, all aged roughly 18 to 30 years. Positive isolation kits from Invitrogen were used to isolate the CD4+ and CD8+ T cell populations. To prepare the library, 5' RACE was applied. The reads were generated on an Illumina HiSeq 2000. A universal primer binding site was introduced by template switching, and a unique molecular identifier was present in the final cDNA, enabling accurate counting of TCR cDNA molecules. First-strand cDNA for TCR alpha and beta chains was synthesized from specific primers in the conserved constant-segment region. To control for contamination, every cDNA library was double barcoded, receiving both a SMART-Mk sample barcode and Illumina barcodes. Two successive PCR steps introduced TruSeq adapter sequences along with Illumina sample barcodes. Sequencing of the TCR alpha and beta cDNA libraries was done on the Illumina HiSeq platform using custom primers. Turning to the authors' computational methods: MiGEC processed the raw reads to extract unique molecular identifiers, while MiXCR was used to determine the CDR3 positions. For each individual, recombination models were inferred using an EM algorithm with the repgenHMM and IGoR tools. Shared clonotype analysis was performed with the tcR package in R, normalizing sharing by the product of cloneset sizes. To study raw recombination without the effects of thymic and clonal selection, out-of-frame nonproductive sequences were analyzed. TCRdb redid the processing of the public reads, applying fastp at Q25 and MiXCR, and retained in-frame beta chains. Merged by CDR3 protein, the rows form single entries marked with the most common genes and DNA. TCRdb assigned the V and J calls; the authors' analysis was not used. Within this sample are around 480,000 distinct CDR3 sequences, with approximately 15% of them counted one time only. Together, the top ten hold 0.5% to 0.65% of the sample.

CDR1 and CDR2 are read off the germline V gene (reference sequence) as SEHNR and FQNEAQ. Trimming removed 2 bases from V and 0 bases from J; the gene matches leave 6 bases unexplained. There are 16 amino acids in the CDR3, from cysteine to phenylalanine inclusive. Just CDR3 DNA is preserved here, 48 bases in frame from base 1. This clonotype was recorded a few times. Its antigen is unknown. Qualities for individual bases were not recorded, and no much larger clone is one base off. The study at large found these results: Because the same donors could not be followed over many years, conclusions were based on cross-sectional statistical analysis. A weaker excess of twin sharing was found in beta out-of-frame sequences because the signal-to-noise ratio was lowered by fewer shared sequences. Compared with coincidental sharing between unrelated individuals, an excess of low generation-probability sequences was observed among out-of-frame TCR alpha sequences shared between twins. Fewer insertions were carried by abundant cord blood beta clonotypes, a similar but weaker trend appeared in young adult naive repertoires, and no such trend appeared in memory repertoires. Zero-insertion analyses could be partly confounded by invariant T cells such as MAIT and iNKT, although diverse VJ usage argued against such confounding for most clonotypes. In monozygotic twins, out-of-frame TCR alpha sharing was systematically underestimated by recombination models, although the models agreed with sharing between unrelated individuals.

This sample also belongs to another study, concerning yellow fever vaccine responses in identical twins. Taken from the second paper: According to the authors, the vaccine-induced T cell response in identical twins seemed to be partly convergent and partly specific to each individual. The study precisely tracked vaccine-responding T cell clones in identical twins.

The V gene is TRBV7-9 and the J gene is TRBJ2-7, with 8 bases matching TRBD1. The sequenced material came from CD4+ T cells sorted from blood. The sequence was obtained from a woman aged 18 to 35 in good health. Here is the DNA: TGTGCCAGCAGCTTACTGGTAGGACAGGGCTCCTACGAGCAGTACTTC. The translation is CASSLLVGQGSYEQYF.